This paragraph covers one T cell receptor beta chain sequence. What this receptor recognizes is not known. There are no base qualities to consult, and no much larger clone falls within one base. Whole blood was collected in K2EDTA tubes by collaborating institutions according to the institutions' own protocols. For TCRbeta analysis, collaborators shipped samples in one of three forms: frozen whole blood, isolated PBMCs, or DNA extracted from either of those sample types. This specimen belongs to a study of blood T cell repertoires in COVID-19 (TCRdb year 2020). Context from the whole study: Samples covering the acute and convalescent phases of COVID-19 were provided by collaborators in the United States, Italy and Spain. Samples were obtained from the ongoing ImmuneRACE study (first 160 participants) and from about 1,300 subjects provided by 6 global collaborators. The sample metadata nearly always contained a de-identified subject ID, COVID-19 status, age in years and sex. Where HLA class I and class II types were available, the types were taken from metadata supplied by the sample provider, not from assay-based typing. The dataset comprised deeply sampled blood TCRbeta repertoires from subjects exposed to, actively infected with, or recovered from COVID-19. The prospective study material was composed of cDNA or gDNA derived from T cells, B-cell-depleted T cells, or PBMCs. A freely available public database, intended as a resource for researchers studying the immune response to SARS-CoV-2, is where the repertoires were released.

The germline V gene yields MNHEY for CDR1 and SVGAGI for CDR2. The V and J ends are trimmed by 3 bases and 6 bases, leaving 9 bases between them. Taken from cysteine to phenylalanine, the CDR3 has 12 residues. Only the CDR3 DNA stays, 36 bases, in frame from base 1. TCRbeta CDR3 regions were amplified from genomic DNA by means of the immunoSEQ Assay, a bias-controlled multiplex PCR. Per the authors' processing: The number of nucleated cells in each sample was estimated from the amplification of reference gene primers within the assay. To quantify the absolute abundance of each unique TCRbeta CDR3 rearrangement, sequence reads were collapsed and filtered. For each sample, productive Simpson clonality was calculated by taking the square root of Simpson's diversity index across productive rearrangements. TCRdb took over this immuneACCESS table, retaining in-frame rearrangements with V and J assigned. Such tables are incomplete; in checked studies, under half of the missing clones stem from an unresolved V gene, and the remainder is unexplained. D and trimming were read from the DNA, whereas the V and J calls and clone size are those reported in that table. Here the sample has approximately 150,000 clones; around 90% occur a single time. Nearly 0.95% of the sample goes to the ten largest clones.

On the study overall, not on this receptor specifically: Clinical and demographic metadata were provided uncurated, with the amount varying by source and participant.

Sequenced material: peripheral blood. This TCR came from a woman aged 45-65 years with acute or convalescent COVID-19. This sequence uses TRBV6-5 and TRBJ2-7, with the D gene uncertain. The nucleotides read TGTGCCAGCAGTTATCCCAGGTCCGAGCAGTACTTC. This gives the protein CASSYPRSEQYF.